The clone carrying this TCR beta chain was observed at least ten times. This entry comes from a study of CD8 T cells in ankylosing spondylitis. V lost 8 bases and J lost 10, with 17 bases in between. The CDR3 contains 13 residues. TCRdb re-called the 5' RACE reads with MiXCR, one entry per CDR3 protein. The table lists 300,000 to 350,000 distinct CDR3 sequences, about 14% of them singletons. The specimen sequenced was blood, either unsorted or a sorted T cell fraction (not recorded which). V usage is TRBV12-3 or TRBV12-4 and J usage is TRBJ1-4, with D tentatively TRBD1 (5 bases). This receptor was obtained from a male donor with ankylosing spondylitis or in good health (not recorded which). In nucleotides, the CDR3 is TGTGCCAGCGGGACGGAGGCCGCGGGAAAACTGTTTTTT. As protein: CASGTEAAGKLFF.